Each of the 17 T cell receptor beta chains below was sequenced from the same sample in a study of post-analysis software for immune sequencing data. Study results and limitations: Included in a set of about 5 TRBV segments more frequent in patients than controls were TRBV5-6, TRBV5-1 and TRBV20-1.

TCR beta libraries were prepared from cDNA with unique molecular identifiers. TCRdb independently ran MiXCR on the PCR reads; one entry per CDR3 protein. The sample lists 750,000 to 950,000 distinct CDR3 sequences; about 43% were seen once. These receptors lack a known antigen. What was sequenced was blood. The receptors come from a girl between 5 and 17 years old with multiple sclerosis.

This clonotype came up a few times. CDR3 DNA sequence: TGCAGTGCTAGATACTCGGACTACCATTACGAGCAGTACTTC. It is translated as CSARYSDYHYEQYF. The chain joins TRBV20-1 to TRBJ2-7; tentatively, D is TRBD2 (6 bases). In germline, CDR1 is DFQATT, CDR2 SNEGSKA (reference sequence). The V end was cut by 2 bases, the J end by 4 bases, with 15 bases between. This CDR3 comprises 14 residues.

This clonotype was seen a few times. This chain uses TRBV12-3 or TRBV12-4 with TRBJ2-7; D tentatively fits TRBD1 or TRBD2 (6 bases each). The CDR3 consists of 14 residues. V was pared by 4 bases and J by 3 bases, with 13 bases between. As DNA, the CDR3 is TGTGCCAGCAGTTGGGGGGACAAATTCTACGAGCAGTACTTC. Its translation: CASSWGDKFYEQYF.

J is TRBJ1-2 and V is TRBV7-3; TRBD1 agrees at 12 bases. This CDR3 has 16 amino acids. Germline CDR1 reads SGHTA; CDR2 reads FQGTGA. V was clipped by 4 bases and J by 4 bases; unmatched bases: 7. DNA of the CDR3: TGTGCCAGCAGCTCGGACGGGACAGGGGGCTTCTATGGCTACACCTTC. Amino acids: CASSSDGTGGFYGYTF.

CDR3 nucleotide sequence: TGTGCCAGCAGTTTAAGGGACAGGGTCGACTACGAGCAGTACTTC. It specifies CASSLRDRVDYEQYF. The chain joins TRBV28 to TRBJ2-7; 9 nucleotides line up with TRBD1. The V segment lost 2 bases and the J segment 3 bases; nucleotides outside the gene matches: 5. The CDR3 is 15 amino acids. The V gene's germline CDR1 is MDHEN and CDR2 SYDVKM.

The chain has TRBV7-3 and TRBJ2-3; 13 bases match TRBD2. CDR3 length: 16 residues. The V gene's germline CDR1 is SGHTA and CDR2 FQGTGA. V dropped 5 bases and J dropped 4; count of bases not matched to a gene: 6. CDR3 DNA sequence: TGTGCCAGCAGCCCAGGGACTAGCGGGGTCTCAGATACGCAGTATTTT. Its protein is CASSPGTSGVSDTQYF.

The chain has TRBV11-2 and TRBJ2-5; 10 bases are shared with TRBD1. The CDR3 totals 16 residues. After removal of 1 base from V and 5 bases from J, the junction contained 7 bases not matched to a gene. Per germline, CDR1 SGHAT and CDR2 FQNNGV. The CDR3 is CASSLGDRGVRETQYF. The CDR3 DNA reads TGTGCCAGCAGCTTAGGGGACAGGGGAGTAAGGGAGACCCAGTACTTC.

Only one count was recorded for this clonotype. One end of the junction does not line up with germline, which may come from a read error. V and J are TRBV7-7 and TRBJ2-4; D may be TRBD2 (5 bases). The J call could be wrong; TRBJ2-5 is a better fit for the DNA end. There are 15 residues in the CDR3. CDR1 SSHAT and CDR2 FNYEAQ come from the germline V gene (reference sequence). The chain's CDR3 is CASSLRPGEGETQYF. Written as DNA, the CDR3 is TGTGCTAGCAGCTTAAGGCCAGGAGAGGGCGAGACCCAGTACTTC.

V gene TRBV30 combines with J gene TRBJ2-2; tentatively, D is TRBD2 (6 bases). The length of the CDR3 is 13 residues. Germline CDR1 reads GTSNPN; CDR2 reads SVGIG (reference sequence). With 8 bases removed from V and 6 bases from J, the gap between germline ends came to 16 bases. This chain's CDR3 is CALEGSSAGELFF. DNA of the CDR3: TGTGCCCTGGAGGGGTCTAGTGCCGGGGAGCTGTTTTTT.

This clonotype was recorded a few times. The CDR3 here is CASSFQGSETQYF. The DNA for the CDR3 is TGTGCCAGCAGTTTTCAGGGTTCGGAGACCCAGTACTTC. The chain uses TRBV12-3 or TRBV12-4 and TRBJ2-5; D might be TRBD1 (5 bases). CDR3 length: 13 residues. V was cut by 3 bases and J by 5 bases, with 10 bases left in between.

This chain connects TRBV20-1 to TRBJ2-4; D remains ambiguous. The CDR3 spans 15 residues. Germline V lookup: CDR1 DFQATT, CDR2 SNEGSKA (reference sequence). The CDR3 loop reads CSAIPPETLKNIQYF. CDR3 nucleotides: TGCAGCGCAATACCCCCTGAAACTTTAAAAAACATTCAGTACTTC.

The chain carries TRBV29-1 and TRBJ1-2, with unresolved D. The germline V and J ends were trimmed by 6 bases and 1 base, with 9 bases remaining between them. The CDR3 is made up of 12 amino acids. The germline CDR1 and CDR2 sequences are SQVTM and ANQGSEA. In DNA form, the CDR3 reads TGCAGCGTGGTGGCGGGTAACTATGGCTACACCTTC. Translated: CSVVAGNYGYTF.

This clonotype appeared a few times. This chain joins TRBV10-3 and TRBJ2-3, with D unresolved. Deletions cut 7 bases from V and 1 base from J, with 9 bases between. In germline, CDR1 is ENHRY, CDR2 SYGVKD. The CDR3 runs 13 residues. CDR3 in amino acids: CAITPAGTDTQYF. Written as DNA, the CDR3 is TGTGCCATCACCCCGGCAGGCACAGATACGCAGTATTTT.

A word on this clonotype: The junction and the germline gene differ at one end; a read error may be behind it. This rearrangement joins TRBV10-3 to TRBJ2-1, with 7 bases that match TRBD2. CDR1 and CDR2 from the germline V gene are ENHRY and SYGVKD. The CDR3 is made up of 16 amino acids. The CDR3 bases are TGTCCCATCAGTGAGTCTTTTGGGAGGGCCTCGATCGGGCAGTTCTTC. This gives the protein CPISESFGRASIGQFF.

The chain recombines TRBV6-4 with TRBJ2-1; D is possibly TRBD1 or TRBD2 (5 bases each). The germline gives CDR1 MRHNA, CDR2 SNTAGT. The V gene lost 6 bases and the J gene lost 8 bases, with 14 bases spanning the gap. CDR3 length: 13 amino acids. The CDR3 bases are TGTGCCAGCAGCCTCCTTGTGGGGGATGAGCAGTTCTTC. It specifies CASSLLVGDEQFF.

The chain recombines TRBV12-3 or TRBV12-4 with TRBJ2-3; TRBD2 matches 8 bases. The CDR3 is made up of 18 amino acids. V dropped 2 bases and J dropped 0; count of bases not matched to a gene: 10. The CDR3 reads CASSLRIGSGTSTDTQYF. The CDR3 DNA sequence: TGTGCCAGCAGTTTAAGGATAGGTAGCGGGACTAGCACAGATACGCAGTATTTT.

Only a few counts were recorded for this clonotype. V usage is TRBV7-2 and J usage is TRBJ1-2, with D unclear. The CDR3 runs to 11 residues. V was cut by 5 bases and J by 8 bases, with 9 bases left in between. The V gene's germline CDR1 is SGHTA and CDR2 FQGNSA. DNA of the CDR3: TGTGCCAGCAGCCAGGACGGGGGCTACACCTTC. Amino acid sequence: CASSQDGGYTF.

This clonotype occurred many times. The chain joins TRBV20-1 to TRBJ2-5; D gene uncertain. V was shortened by 0 bases and J by 0 bases, with 8 bases between the two germline ends. Looked up from germline, CDR1 is DFQATT and CDR2 is SNEGSKA (reference sequence). The CDR3 is made up of 14 amino acids. CDR3 nucleotides: TGCAGTGCTAGAGATTGGGTCGACCAAGAGACCCAGTACTTC. It encodes CSARDWVDQETQYF.